This entry concerns a single T cell receptor (beta chain). Seattle's enrolled individuals joined amid active infection and were then monitored longitudinally. Repertoires were generated with immunoSEQ multiplex PCR, while TCRdb's copy carries only in-frame clones and drops some. The data hold 150,000 or so clones, with roughly 77% observed a single time. These data come from a study of blood T cell repertoires in COVID-19. Study-level information: T cells, B-cell-depleted T cells, or PBMCs supplied cDNA or gDNA.

Losses at the gene ends were 5 bases for V and 1 base for J; bases not matched to a gene: 6. This CDR3 has 17 amino acids. Germline CDR1 MDHEN, CDR2 SYDVKM. Source material: peripheral blood. The sequence came from a woman between 70 and 85 years old with COVID-19, enrolled during active disease. The V gene is TRBV28, the J gene TRBJ2-1; 12 bases are shared with TRBD1. CDR3 DNA: TGTGCCAGCAGTCTCCGGGACAGGGGGCTGTCCTACAATGAGCAGTTCTTC. Translation gives CASSLRDRGLSYNEQFF.